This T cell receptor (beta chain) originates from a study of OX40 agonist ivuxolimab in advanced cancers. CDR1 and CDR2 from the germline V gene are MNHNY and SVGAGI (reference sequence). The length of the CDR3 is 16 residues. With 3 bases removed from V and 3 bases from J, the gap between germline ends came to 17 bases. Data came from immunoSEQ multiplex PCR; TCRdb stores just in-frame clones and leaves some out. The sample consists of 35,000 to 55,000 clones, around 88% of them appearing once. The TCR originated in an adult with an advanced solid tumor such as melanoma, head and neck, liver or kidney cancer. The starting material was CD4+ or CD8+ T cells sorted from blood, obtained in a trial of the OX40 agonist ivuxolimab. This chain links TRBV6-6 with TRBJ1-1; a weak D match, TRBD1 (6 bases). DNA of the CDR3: TGTGCCAGCAGTTATTCAACAGGGCTTGGGGACACTGAAGCTTTCTTT. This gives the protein CASSYSTGLGDTEAFF.